These T cell receptor beta chains were read from a single sample in a study of cytomegalovirus exposure and HLA in healthy donors. Clones were sequenced by immunoSEQ multiplex PCR, and TCRdb holds only the in-frame ones, with some missing. In the table there are approximately 200,000 clones, 81% of which are singletons. Sequencing was carried out using PBMCs. Receptor source: a woman in her twenties or thirties in good health and CMV-seronegative. Each CDR3 is given with its conserved first and last residue. D genes are given only for firm matches. Only part of the rows carry a size: once, few, many, or a class if the clone is expanded.

size: .
D: TRBD1
V: TRBV6-5
J: TRBJ1-1
CDR3: CAISDRVDTEAFF
DNA: TGTGCCATCAGTGACAGGGTGGACACTGAAGCTTTCTTT

size: .
D: .
V: TRBV5-1
J: TRBJ1-2
CDR3: CASSLEQGSYYGYTF
DNA: TGCGCCAGCAGCTTGGAGCAGGGGAGCTACTATGGCTACACCTTC

size: .
D: TRBD1
V: TRBV7-9
J: TRBJ1-4
CDR3: CASKTRDSSNEKLFF
DNA: TGTGCCAGCAAAACTAGGGACAGCTCCAATGAAAAACTGTTTTTT

size: .
D: .
V: TRBV18
J: TRBJ2-3
CDR3: CASSATAGPTDTQYF
DNA: TGTGCCAGCTCAGCTACGGCGGGTCCCACAGATACGCAGTATTTT

size: .
D: TRBD1
V: TRBV10-3
J: TRBJ1-1
CDR3: CAISAPGQGLTEAFF
DNA: TGTGCCATCAGCGCCCCGGGACAGGGCCTGACTGAAGCTTTCTTT

size: .
D: TRBD1
V: TRBV4-1
J: TRBJ1-1
CDR3: CASSQFLQGLETEAFF
DNA: TGCGCCAGCAGCCAGTTTTTACAGGGGTTGGAGACTGAAGCTTTCTTT

size: .
D: TRBD2
V: TRBV5-4
J: TRBJ2-3
CDR3: CASSTEGLAGGRTDTQYF
DNA: TGTGCCAGCAGCACGGAGGGACTAGCGGGAGGTCGGACAGATACGCAGTATTTT

size: .
D: TRBD2
V: TRBV27
J: TRBJ2-5
CDR3: CASSLLLAGGPETQYF
DNA: TGTGCCAGCAGCCTCCTACTAGCGGGGGGGCCAGAGACCCAGTACTTC

size: once
D: TRBD2
V: TRBV28
J: TRBJ2-5
CDR3: CASSMVGGGETQYF
DNA: TGTGCCAGCAGTATGGTTGGGGGGGGAGAGACCCAGTACTTC

size: .
D: .
V: TRBV4-1
J: TRBJ2-3
CDR3: CASSRTGVEGTDTQYF
DNA: TGCGCCAGCAGCCGAACGGGAGTTGAAGGCACAGATACGCAGTATTTT

size: .
D: .
V: TRBV5-6
J: TRBJ2-2
CDR3: CASSLTTTNTGELFF
DNA: TGTGCCAGCAGCTTGACCACAACGAACACCGGGGAGCTGTTTTTT

size: .
D: TRBD1
V: TRBV6-6
J: TRBJ2-1
CDR3: CASSNPQGPGYNEQFF
DNA: TGTGCCAGCAGTAACCCACAGGGGCCTGGCTACAATGAGCAGTTCTTC

size: .
D: .
V: TRBV1
J: TRBJ2-7
CDR3: CTAPSGTGSYEQYF
DNA: TGCACCGCGCCATCTGGGACAGGGTCCTACGAGCAGTACTTC